This TCR beta chain was retrieved from a study of beta chain features in type 1 diabetes. The study, taken as a whole, reports: Insertions at VDJ junctions were less frequent in type 1 diabetes patients. These patients also deleted more nucleotides at the same junctions. Researchers reported that naive, central memory and Treg TCRB repertoires appeared more similar in patients than in healthy donors. TCRB rearrangement may or may not be influenced by HLA type; here this remained unresolved. Shortening that was moderate but significant affected the TCRB CDR3s of Type 1 diabetes patients in all four CD4+ subsets.

Expressed TCRB transcripts were sequenced after all isolated RNA was converted to cDNA. Produced via immunoSEQ multiplex PCR; TCRdb's table is partial and in-frame only. The sample lists some 150,000 clones, roughly an eighth occurring once. Trimming removed 6 bases from V and 7 bases from J; junction bases left unmatched: 6. The CDR3 spans 13 residues. Germline CDR1 and CDR2: GTSNPN and SVGIG (reference sequence). On this clone itself: The antigen is undetermined.

The source of this sequence is a man younger than 35 with type 1 diabetes. V usage is TRBV30 and J usage is TRBJ1-6; 7 bases fit TRBD1. Input material: central memory CD4+ T cells from blood. This chain's CDR3 is CACPTGVNSPLHF. DNA for the CDR3: TGTGCCTGCCCAACAGGGGTAAATTCACCCCTCCACTTT.